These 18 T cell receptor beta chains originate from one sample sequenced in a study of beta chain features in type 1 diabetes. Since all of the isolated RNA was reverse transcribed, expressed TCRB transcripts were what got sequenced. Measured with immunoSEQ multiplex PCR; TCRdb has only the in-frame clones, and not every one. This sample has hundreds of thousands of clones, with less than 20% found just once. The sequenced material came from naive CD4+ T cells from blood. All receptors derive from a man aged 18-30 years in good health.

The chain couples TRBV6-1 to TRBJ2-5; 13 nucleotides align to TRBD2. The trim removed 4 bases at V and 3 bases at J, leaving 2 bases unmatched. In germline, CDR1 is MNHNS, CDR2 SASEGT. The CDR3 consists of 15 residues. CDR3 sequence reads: CASSGGTSGEETQYF. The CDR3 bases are TGTGCCAGCAGTGGAGGGACTAGCGGGGAAGAGACCCAGTACTTC.

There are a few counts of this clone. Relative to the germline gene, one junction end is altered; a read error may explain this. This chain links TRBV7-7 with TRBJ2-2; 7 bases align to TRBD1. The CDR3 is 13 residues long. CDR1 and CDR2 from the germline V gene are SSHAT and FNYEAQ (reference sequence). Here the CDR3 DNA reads TGTGCTAGCAGCCCAGACAGGGTCGGGGAGCTGTTTTTT. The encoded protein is CASSPDRVGELFF.

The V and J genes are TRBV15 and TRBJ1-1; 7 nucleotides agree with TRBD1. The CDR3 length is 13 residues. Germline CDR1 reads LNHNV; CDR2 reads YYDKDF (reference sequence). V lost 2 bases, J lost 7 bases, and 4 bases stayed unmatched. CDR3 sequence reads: CATSRTGQVEAFF. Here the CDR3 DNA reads TGTGCCACCAGCAGAACCGGACAGGTTGAAGCTTTCTTT.

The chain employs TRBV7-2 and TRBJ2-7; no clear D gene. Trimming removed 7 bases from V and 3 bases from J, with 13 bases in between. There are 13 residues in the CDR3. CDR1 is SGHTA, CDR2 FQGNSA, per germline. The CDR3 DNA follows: TGTGCCAGCATCCTAGGACCGGACTACGAGCAGTACTTC. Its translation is CASILGPDYEQYF.

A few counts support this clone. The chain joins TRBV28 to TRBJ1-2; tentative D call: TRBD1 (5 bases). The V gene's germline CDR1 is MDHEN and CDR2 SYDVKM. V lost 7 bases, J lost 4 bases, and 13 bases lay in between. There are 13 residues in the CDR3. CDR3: CASTEQAFYGYTF. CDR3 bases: TGTGCCAGCACCGAACAGGCTTTCTATGGCTACACCTTC.

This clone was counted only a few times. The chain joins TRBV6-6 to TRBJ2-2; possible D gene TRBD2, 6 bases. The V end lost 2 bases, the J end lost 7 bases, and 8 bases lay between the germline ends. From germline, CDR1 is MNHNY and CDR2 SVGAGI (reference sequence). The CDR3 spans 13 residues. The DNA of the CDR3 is TGTGCCAGCAGTTACGTAGCGGTCGGGGAGCTGTTTTTT. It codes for CASSYVAVGELFF.

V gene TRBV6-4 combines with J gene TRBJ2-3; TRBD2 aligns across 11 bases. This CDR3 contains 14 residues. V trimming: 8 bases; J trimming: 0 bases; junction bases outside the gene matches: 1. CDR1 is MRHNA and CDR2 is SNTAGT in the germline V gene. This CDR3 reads CASRTSGSTDTQYF. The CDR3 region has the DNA TGTGCCAGCCGGACTAGCGGGAGCACAGATACGCAGTATTTT.

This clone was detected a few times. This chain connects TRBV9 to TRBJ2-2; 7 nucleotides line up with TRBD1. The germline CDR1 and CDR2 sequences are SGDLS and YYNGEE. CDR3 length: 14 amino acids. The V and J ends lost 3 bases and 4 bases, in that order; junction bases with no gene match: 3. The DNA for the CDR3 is TGTGCCAGCAGCGCGACAGGGACCACCGGGGAGCTGTTTTTT. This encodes CASSATGTTGELFF.

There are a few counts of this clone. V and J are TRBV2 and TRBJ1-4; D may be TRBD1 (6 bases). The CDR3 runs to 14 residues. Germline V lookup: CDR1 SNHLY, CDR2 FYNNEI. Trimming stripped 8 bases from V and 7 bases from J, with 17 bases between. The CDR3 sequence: CASRLEGGSEKLFF. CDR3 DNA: TGTGCCAGCCGCCTAGAGGGGGGTAGTGAAAAACTGTTTTTT.

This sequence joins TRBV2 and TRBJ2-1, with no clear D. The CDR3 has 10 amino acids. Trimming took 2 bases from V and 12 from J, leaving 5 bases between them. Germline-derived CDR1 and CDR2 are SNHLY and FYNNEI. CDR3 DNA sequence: TGTGCCAGCAGTGAATGGGTGCAGTTCTTC. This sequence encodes CASSEWVQFF.

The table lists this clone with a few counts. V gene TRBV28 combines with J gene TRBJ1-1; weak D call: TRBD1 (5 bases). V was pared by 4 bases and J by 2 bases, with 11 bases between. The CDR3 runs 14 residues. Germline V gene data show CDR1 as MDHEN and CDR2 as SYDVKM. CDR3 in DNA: TGTGCCAGCAGTTCGACAGCCCTTAACACTGAAGCTTTCTTT. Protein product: CASSSTALNTEAFF.

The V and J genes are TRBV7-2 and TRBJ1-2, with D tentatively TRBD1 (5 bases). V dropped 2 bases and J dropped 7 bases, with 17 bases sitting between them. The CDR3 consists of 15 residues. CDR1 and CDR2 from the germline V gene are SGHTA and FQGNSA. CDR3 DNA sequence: TGTGCCAGCAGCTTAATATCAGCTGGGGGAGGTGGCTACACCTTC. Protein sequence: CASSLISAGGGGYTF.

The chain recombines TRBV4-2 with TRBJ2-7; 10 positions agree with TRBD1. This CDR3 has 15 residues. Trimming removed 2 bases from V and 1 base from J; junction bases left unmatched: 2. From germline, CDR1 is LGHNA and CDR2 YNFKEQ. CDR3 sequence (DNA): TGTGCCAGCAGCCAAACGGGACAGGGGTCCTACGAGCAGTACTTC. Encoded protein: CASSQTGQGSYEQYF.

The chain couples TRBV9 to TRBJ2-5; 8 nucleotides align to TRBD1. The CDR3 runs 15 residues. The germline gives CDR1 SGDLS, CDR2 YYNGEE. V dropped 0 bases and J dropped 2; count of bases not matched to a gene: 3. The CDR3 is CASSVAGQGQETQYF. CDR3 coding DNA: TGTGCCAGCAGCGTAGCCGGACAGGGTCAAGAGACCCAGTACTTC.

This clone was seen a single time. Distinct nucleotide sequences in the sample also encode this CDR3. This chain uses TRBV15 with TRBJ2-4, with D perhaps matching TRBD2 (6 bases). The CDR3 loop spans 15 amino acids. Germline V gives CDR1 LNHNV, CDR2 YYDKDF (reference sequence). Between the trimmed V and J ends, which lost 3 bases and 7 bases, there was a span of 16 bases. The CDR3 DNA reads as TGTGCCACCAGCAGGTCTCGGGGACTGTCGAACATTCAGTACTTC. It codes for CATSRSRGLSNIQYF.

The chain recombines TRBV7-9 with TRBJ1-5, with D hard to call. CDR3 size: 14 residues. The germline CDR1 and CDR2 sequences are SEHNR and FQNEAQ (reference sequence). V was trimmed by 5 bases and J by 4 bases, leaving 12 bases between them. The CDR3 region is CASSVSGGNQPQHF. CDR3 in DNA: TGTGCCAGCAGCGTGTCGGGTGGTAATCAGCCCCAGCATTTT.

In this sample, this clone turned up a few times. In nucleotides, the CDR3 is TGTGCCAGCAGCTTGCGTCAGGGGGCTGGATATGGCTACACCTTC. Its protein is CASSLRQGAGYGYTF. This chain connects TRBV5-6 to TRBJ1-2, with TRBD1 matching 8 bases. The CDR3 totals 15 residues. CDR1 is SGHDT, CDR2 YYEEEE, per germline. V was clipped by 1 base and J by 5 bases; unmatched bases: 7.

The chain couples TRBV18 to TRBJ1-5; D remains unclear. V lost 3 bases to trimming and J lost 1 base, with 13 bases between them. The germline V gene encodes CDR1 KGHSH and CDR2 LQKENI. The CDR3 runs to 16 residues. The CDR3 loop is CASSPLWEASNQPQHF. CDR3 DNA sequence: TGTGCCAGCTCACCCCTGTGGGAGGCGAGCAATCAGCCCCAGCATTTT.